This TCR beta chain was identified during a study of shared clonotypes between healthy human individuals. Details on this clone: The antigen remains undetermined.

The assay was immunoSEQ multiplex PCR, and TCRdb's table has in-frame clones only and misses some. This table holds 1.4 million to 1.5 million clones, roughly 95% found once. Trimming stripped 4 bases from V and 3 bases from J, with 6 bases between. This CDR3 has 13 residues. Germline V gives CDR1 MNHNS, CDR2 SASEGT. General study results and limits: Estimated richness values were generally larger in naive subsets than in memory subsets.

This TCR derives from a man between 25 and 39 years old in good health. Sequenced input: naive CD4+ T cells sorted from blood. Subset defined: CD45RA+ positively selected. The chain has TRBV6-1 and TRBJ2-2, with D perhaps matching TRBD2 (6 bases). The DNA for the CDR3 is TGTGCCAGCAGTGGGGGGGACACCGGGGAGCTGTTTTTT. Amino acid sequence: CASSGGDTGELFF.